The 23 T cell receptor beta chains below all came from one sample that was sequenced in a study of breast tumors, draining lymph nodes, adjacent tissues. Axillary draining lymph nodes of breast cancer patients supplied the node samples. One entry per CDR3 protein results from TCRdb running MiXCR on the multiplex PCR reads. The profile shows tens of thousands of distinct CDR3 sequences, roughly 29% of them singletons. The specimen sequenced was axillary lymph node tissue. These TCRs come from a female donor with breast cancer. Some clones in this sample may be carry-over from other donors' samples.

The chain links TRBV7-9 to TRBJ2-5; D possibly corresponds to TRBD1 (6 bases). V lost 4 bases, J lost 1 base, and 10 bases lay in between. There are 14 residues in the CDR3. Looked up from germline, CDR1 is SEHNR and CDR2 is FQNEAQ (reference sequence). The CDR3 nucleotides are TGTGCCAGCAGCTCTGAGGACAGCCAAGAGACCCAGTACTTC. Protein product: CASSSEDSQETQYF.

This clonotype was observed at least ten times. The chain combines TRBV7-2 with TRBJ2-7; D gene unclear. The V end was cut by 6 bases, the J end by 3 bases, with 12 bases between. In germline, CDR1 is SGHTA, CDR2 FQGNSA. This CDR3 spans 13 amino acids. In DNA form, the CDR3 reads TGTGCCAGCAGAGCTCGGAGTGTCTACGAGCAGTACTTC. Residues: CASRARSVYEQYF.

This clonotype showed up many times. The J gene is TRBJ2-2, the V gene TRBV27, with 9 bases matching TRBD2. V shed 5 bases, J shed 6 bases, and the junction held 10 bases outside the gene matches. This CDR3 has 16 amino acids. Germline V gene lookup returns CDR1 MNHEY and CDR2 SMNVEV (reference sequence). The CDR3 sequence is CASSRRREGPPGELFF. CDR3 nucleotide sequence: TGTGCCAGCAGTCGCAGGCGGGAGGGCCCTCCCGGGGAGCTGTTTTTT.

This clonotype was observed many times. The chain links TRBV11-3 to TRBJ2-1; TRBD2 aligns across 7 bases. Trimming removed 2 bases from V and 5 bases from J; junction bases left unmatched: 6. CDR3 size: 15 residues. Germline loops: CDR1 SGHNT, CDR2 YENEEA. CDR3: CASSLSGTTDNEQFF. CDR3 in DNA: TGTGCCAGCAGCTTATCTGGGACTACCGACAATGAGCAGTTCTTC.

This chain uses TRBV28 with TRBJ2-1; 11 nucleotides match TRBD2. The CDR3 is made up of 16 amino acids. The V gene end was trimmed by 6 bases and the J gene end by 0 bases; junction bases not matched to a gene: 4. Germline V gene sequence: CDR1 MDHEN, CDR2 SYDVKM. The CDR3 bases are TGTGCCAGCAGGAGGACTAGCGGGCTCTCCTACAATGAGCAGTTCTTC. Its translation is CASRRTSGLSYNEQFF. The full variable domain, its missing parts supplied by reference TRBV28 and TRBJ2-1, is DVKVTQSSRYLVKRTGEKVFLECVQDMDHENMFWYRQDPGLGLRLIYFSYDVKMKEKGDIPEGYSVSREKKERFSLILESASTNQTSMYLCASRRTSGLSYNEQFFGPGTRLTVL.

Regarding this clonotype: Lacking the conserved final phenylalanine or tryptophan, this CDR3 likely reflects a read error. The J gene is TRBJ1-2, the V gene TRBV5-1; 10 positions agree with TRBD1. After removal of 2 bases from V and 4 bases from J, the junction contained 5 bases not matched to a gene. Per germline, CDR1 SGHRS and CDR2 YFSETQ. The CDR3 contains 15 residues. The CDR3 sequence is CASSFGTGALYGYTS. CDR3 in DNA: TGCGCCAGCAGCTTCGGGACAGGGGCCCTCTATGGCTACACCTCC.

This clonotype has a count of ten or more. The rearrangement links TRBV6-2 or TRBV6-3 to TRBJ2-7; possibly TRBD1 for D (5 bases). Per germline, CDR1 MNHEY and CDR2 SVGEGT. V lost 6 bases to trimming and J lost 2 bases, with 14 bases between them. There are 14 residues in the CDR3. Here the CDR3 DNA reads TGTGCCAGCAGACCACCACAGGCCGCCTACGAGCAGTACTTC. Amino acids: CASRPPQAAYEQYF.

This clonotype came up many times. CDR3 protein: CASSVDGHSGNTIYF. DNA of the CDR3: TGTGCCAGCAGCGTAGATGGCCACTCTGGAAACACCATATATTTT. The chain recombines TRBV9 with TRBJ1-3; D is unclear. The CDR3 consists of 15 residues. Germline V lookup: CDR1 SGDLS, CDR2 YYNGEE. With 0 bases removed from V and 0 bases from J, the gap between germline ends came to 7 bases.

This clonotype was seen many times. The V and J genes are TRBV4-2 and TRBJ1-4; a possible D gene is TRBD1 (5 bases). Germline CDR1 is LGHNA and CDR2 is YNFKEQ. Trimming removed 1 base from V and 8 bases from J, with 11 bases in between. The CDR3 is made up of 14 amino acids. CDR3 nucleotides: TGTGCCAGCAGCCAAGGACAGAAAGGGGAAAAACTGTTTTTT. Translation: CASSQGQKGEKLFF.

Points on this clonotype: The junction departs from the called germline gene at one end, perhaps through a read error. The CDR3 DNA follows: TGTGCCAGCAGCCCCTATGGGGAGGTGGCCTTC. Its protein is CASSPYGEVAF. This sequence joins TRBV7-3 and TRBJ1-2; no reliable D call. This CDR3 region has 11 residues. Looked up from germline, CDR1 is SGHTA and CDR2 is FQGTGA.

This clonotype has a count of ten or more. A junction end diverges from the germline sequence, so it may reflect a read error. V gene TRBV9 combines with J gene TRBJ2-5; a weak D match, TRBD2 (5 bases). The CDR3 sequence is 14 residues long. The germline CDR1 and CDR2 sequences are SGDLS and YYNGEE. DNA of the CDR3: TGTGCCAGCGGAGGCGGCGGTAGACAAGAGACCCAGTCCTTC. Protein sequence: CASGGGGRQETQSF.

On this clonotype itself: A read error may produce the germline difference seen at one junction end. The chain has TRBV24-1 and TRBJ2-5; 11 nucleotides align to TRBD2. Per germline, CDR1 KGHDR and CDR2 SFDVKD. This CDR3 has 14 amino acids. The CDR3 DNA is TGTGCCACCAGTGATCTAGCGGGAGGTGGGACCCAGTGCTTC. It translates to CATSDLAGGGTQCF.

V usage is TRBV7-2 and J usage is TRBJ1-5, with D tentatively TRBD1 (6 bases). Germline V CDR1 and CDR2: SGHTA, FQGNSA. V was clipped by 0 bases and J by 14 bases, with 17 bases between them. CDR3 length: 14 residues. The CDR3 DNA sequence: TGTGCCAGCAGCTTAGCCGGGACTGGGGGCTACGAGCATTTT. Protein product: CASSLAGTGGYEHF.

This clonotype occurred many times. This chain links TRBV7-9 with TRBJ2-1; tentative D call: TRBD2 (6 bases). CDR1 is SEHNR, CDR2 FQNEAQ, per germline (reference sequence). V dropped 3 bases and J dropped 8 bases, with 23 bases sitting between them. The CDR3 covers 17 residues. In nucleotides, the CDR3 is TGTGCCAGCAGCTTCGGCCCTGGTACTAGCAGTAACGATGAGCAGTTCTTC. This encodes CASSFGPGTSSNDEQFF.

Ten or more counts support this clonotype. The chain uses TRBV5-1 and TRBJ1-2; no clear D gene. V lost 2 bases to trimming and J lost 5 bases, with 13 bases between them. CDR3 length: 14 residues. The V gene's germline CDR1 is SGHRS and CDR2 YFSETQ. The CDR3 bases are TGCGCCAGCAGCTTTGCGGACCAGGAATATGGCTACACCTTC. Residues: CASSFADQEYGYTF.

With respect to this clonotype: With a much larger clone just one base away, this may be a read error. This chain uses TRBV20-1 with TRBJ2-3; perhaps TRBD2 as D (5 bases). The CDR3 totals 14 residues. Germline CDR1 and CDR2: DFQATT and SNEGSKA (reference sequence). Trimming took 3 bases from V and 8 from J, leaving 18 bases between them. The CDR3 is CSASTATGWATQYF. The CDR3 DNA reads as TGCAGTGCTAGTACTGCAACGGGGTGGGCTACGCAGTATTTT.

This clonotype showed up many times. This rearrangement joins TRBV5-1 to TRBJ2-1; D possibly corresponds to TRBD2 (6 bases). Germline CDR1 is SGHRS and CDR2 is YFSETQ. V was clipped by 4 bases and J by 8 bases, with 19 bases between them. The CDR3 totals 15 residues. This CDR3 is CASSTSIGLGHEQFF. CDR3 coding DNA: TGCGCCAGCAGCACTAGCATAGGTCTGGGCCATGAGCAGTTCTTC.

Relative to its sample, this clonotype is medium-sized (0.01 to 0.1%). The chain employs TRBV7-2 and TRBJ1-6; TRBD1 might be the D (5 bases). The CDR3 consists of 15 residues. The ends were cut back, 2 bases at V and 10 bases at J, with 15 bases in the middle. Germline V lookup: CDR1 SGHTA, CDR2 FQGNSA. In nucleotides, the CDR3 is TGTGCCAGCAGCTTAAACATGGCAGGGCGCTCACCCCTCCACTTT. Translating gives CASSLNMAGRSPLHF.

This clonotype appeared many times. V is TRBV6-4 and J is TRBJ1-5, with 8 bases identical to TRBD1. CDR1 and CDR2 from the germline V gene are MRHNA and SNTAGT. Unmatched junction bases numbered 9, after V lost 5 bases and J lost 0 bases. This CDR3 has 17 residues. The CDR3 is CASSSDRAPYSNQPQHF. The CDR3 DNA reads as TGTGCCAGCAGTTCGGACAGGGCCCCTTATAGCAATCAGCCCCAGCATTTT.

For this clonotype: A single base separates this from a much larger clone, so it may be a read error. The V call is TRBV6-5, the J call TRBJ2-1; no definite D call. The CDR3 loop spans 10 amino acids. Trimming left V 10 bases short and J 8 bases short, with 9 bases between. The germline V gene has CDR1 MNHEY and CDR2 SVGAGI. In DNA, the CDR3 is TGTGCCATGACTCGTCATGAGCAGTTCTTC. Translating it yields CAMTRHEQFF.

This chain uses TRBV25-1 with TRBJ2-5; tentatively, D is TRBD1 or TRBD2 (5 bases each). The CDR3 runs 12 residues. CDR1 is MGHDK, CDR2 SYGVNS, per germline. CDR3 sequence: CARDSSSEAQYF. In DNA, the CDR3 is TGTGCTAGAGACAGTTCCTCGGAGGCCCAGTACTTC.

The sample holds many counts of this clonotype. The chain is built from TRBV5-1 and TRBJ2-5; 8 bases align to TRBD1. The V gene end was trimmed by 4 bases and the J gene end by 5 bases; junction bases not matched to a gene: 7. Germline V CDR1 and CDR2: SGHRS, YFSETQ. The CDR3 extends over 14 amino acids. The CDR3 protein is CASSDGTGGETQYF. As DNA, the CDR3 is TGCGCCAGCAGCGACGGGACAGGTGGGGAGACCCAGTACTTC.

This clonotype was recorded many times. The J gene is TRBJ2-5, the V gene TRBV28; D is perhaps TRBD2 (5 bases). V was shortened by 7 bases and J by 5 bases, with 17 bases between the two germline ends. The CDR3 contains 14 residues. From germline, CDR1 is MDHEN and CDR2 SYDVKM. The CDR3 DNA reads TGTGCCAGCACCCCCCGGGATATTGAGGAGACCCAGTACTTC. Protein sequence: CASTPRDIEETQYF.